One and the same sample provided the 16 T cell receptor beta chains below, sequenced in a study of blood T cell repertoires in COVID-19. TCRdb's table, derived via immunoSEQ multiplex PCR, lists solely in-frame clones and lacks some. The table lists about 210,000 clones, 82% of them singletons. Input material: peripheral blood. All receptors derive from a woman aged 70-85 years with COVID-19, enrolled during active disease.

This chain uses TRBV5-6 with TRBJ2-7; 9 positions agree with TRBD1. J gave up 6 bases and V 3 bases, and 16 bases lay outside the gene matches. The CDR3 contains 17 residues. Germline loops: CDR1 SGHDT, CDR2 YYEEEE. The CDR3 here is CASSYLSLTGGQAEQYF. CDR3 coding DNA: TGTGCCAGCAGCTACCTTTCGCTGACAGGGGGGCAAGCCGAGCAGTACTTC.

The V gene is TRBV28, the J gene TRBJ1-6; TRBD1 aligns across 9 bases. V lost 5 bases, J lost 10 bases, and 6 bases stayed unmatched. The germline V gene encodes CDR1 MDHEN and CDR2 SYDVKM. The CDR3 is 14 residues long. As DNA, the CDR3 is TGTGCCAGCAGTATCACAGGGGGCTACTCACCCCTCCACTTT. This encodes CASSITGGYSPLHF.

This clone was picked up one time. This chain links TRBV15 with TRBJ2-7, with D possibly TRBD2 on 6 matching bases. CDR1 is LNHNV, CDR2 YYDKDF, per germline (reference sequence). The V end was cut by 1 base, the J end by 3 bases, with 10 bases between. The CDR3 is made up of 14 amino acids. Written as DNA, the CDR3 is TGTGCCACCAGCAGAGGAGGGAGGAACTACGAGCAGTACTTC. Translating it yields CATSRGGRNYEQYF.

V gene TRBV7-9 combines with J gene TRBJ1-6; no reliable D call. In germline, CDR1 is SEHNR, CDR2 FQNEAQ (reference sequence). CDR3 length equals 13 residues. V lost 1 base to trimming and J lost 9 bases, with 7 bases between them. CDR3 nucleotides: TGTGCCAGCAGCTTAGATTCGAGTTCACCCCTCCACTTT. This sequence encodes CASSLDSSSPLHF.

This sequence joins TRBV10-3 and TRBJ2-7; 9 bases are shared with TRBD1. V shed 10 bases and J 1 base; nucleotides not matched to a gene: 11. This CDR3 is built from 15 residues. CDR1 is ENHRY and CDR2 is SYGVKD in the germline V gene. CDR3 region: CASSSPGQGSYEQYF. The CDR3 bases are TGTGCCAGCTCCTCCCCGGGACAGGGTTCCTACGAGCAGTACTTC.

J is TRBJ1-1 and V is TRBV6-2 or TRBV6-3, with 8 nucleotides matching TRBD1. Looked up from germline, CDR1 is MNHEY and CDR2 is SVGEGT. CDR3 length: 12 amino acids. J gave up 11 bases and V 5 bases, and 7 bases lay outside the gene matches. The CDR3 coding sequence is TGTGCCAGCAGTGGACAGGGAATGGGGGCTTTCTTT. Translation gives CASSGQGMGAFF.

The chain carries TRBV5-1 and TRBJ2-7, with 7 bases matching TRBD1. Germline lookup yields CDR1 SGHRS and CDR2 YFSETQ. The CDR3 sequence is 15 residues long. J was trimmed by 3 bases and V by 3 bases; bases with no gene match: 9. The CDR3 loop is CASSYGQAHFYEQYF. CDR3 bases: TGCGCCAGCAGCTACGGACAGGCCCACTTCTACGAGCAGTACTTC. Complete variable domain (other parts from reference TRBV5-1 and TRBJ2-7): KAGVTQTPRYLIKTRGQQVTLSCSPISGHRSVSWYQQTPGQGLQFLFEYFSETQRNKGNFPGRFSGRQFSNSRSEMNVSTLELGDSALYLCASSYGQAHFYEQYFGPGTRLTVT.

The J gene is TRBJ2-7, the V gene TRBV7-2; 9 positions match TRBD2. CDR3 size: 14 residues. V lost 2 bases, J lost 3 bases, and 2 bases stayed unmatched. CDR1 and CDR2 (germline): SGHTA, FQGNSA. The CDR3 here is CASSLLAGLYEQYF. The DNA of the CDR3 is TGTGCCAGCAGCTTACTAGCGGGACTCTACGAGCAGTACTTC.

This sequence joins TRBV27 and TRBJ1-2; TRBD1 agrees at 7 bases. Losses at the gene ends were 4 bases for V and 1 base for J; bases not matched to a gene: 12. The CDR3 covers 17 residues. The germline V gene has CDR1 MNHEY and CDR2 SMNVEV (reference sequence). The CDR3 spells CASSSLRSTGYNYGYTF. The CDR3 nucleotides are TGTGCCAGCAGTTCCCTTAGGTCGACAGGGTATAACTATGGCTACACCTTC.

The chain employs TRBV28 and TRBJ1-6, with D possibly matching TRBD1 (5 bases). The CDR3 sequence is 16 residues long. Deletions cut 6 bases from V and 5 bases from J, with 17 bases between. Germline V gives CDR1 MDHEN, CDR2 SYDVKM. The CDR3 here is CASSLGHGRNNSPLHF. DNA for the CDR3: TGTGCCAGCAGCCTAGGACATGGCCGAAATAATTCACCCCTCCACTTT.

The chain employs TRBV5-1 and TRBJ2-3; 10 nucleotides line up with TRBD2. V dropped 7 bases and J dropped 3; count of bases not matched to a gene: 8. The CDR3 is made up of 15 amino acids. The germline V gene encodes CDR1 SGHRS and CDR2 YFSETQ. CDR3 sequence (DNA): TGCGCCAGCTCGGTTCTAGCGGGAGAAACAGATACGCAGTATTTT. This encodes CASSVLAGETDTQYF.

Written as DNA, the CDR3 is TGTGCCAGCAGACAGGGGACCAGGTACGAGCAGTACTTC. The encoded protein is CASRQGTRYEQYF. This sequence joins TRBV27 and TRBJ2-7, with 7 bases aligning to TRBD1. CDR1 is MNHEY, CDR2 SMNVEV, per germline (reference sequence). The CDR3 contains 13 residues. J was trimmed by 4 bases and V by 6 bases; bases with no gene match: 6.

This clone was detected only once. CDR3 sequence: CAITRAGKNTEAFF. The CDR3 bases are TGTGCCATCACCAGAGCGGGGAAGAACACTGAAGCTTTCTTT. V gene TRBV10-3 combines with J gene TRBJ1-1; unclear D gene. This CDR3 spans 14 amino acids. CDR1 and CDR2 (germline): ENHRY, SYGVKD. V was clipped by 7 bases and J by 1 base, with 13 bases between them.

V is TRBV6-6 and J is TRBJ1-1, with D tentatively TRBD1 (6 bases). Germline V gene data show CDR1 as MNHNY and CDR2 as SVGAGI (reference sequence). Trimming shortened V by 7 bases and J by 1 base, and 16 bases separated the two germline ends. The CDR3 totals 15 residues. The CDR3 region is CASILGGTANTEAFF. CDR3 DNA: TGTGCCAGCATCCTTGGGGGCACAGCGAACACTGAAGCTTTCTTT.

This chain connects TRBV19 to TRBJ2-7; D is possibly TRBD1 (6 bases). Trimming removed 5 bases at V and 2 bases at J, with 16 bases between. Germline V gene sequence: CDR1 LNHDA, CDR2 SQIVND (reference sequence). This CDR3 contains 15 residues. CDR3 protein: CASSPRQGPAYEQYF. As DNA, the CDR3 is TGTGCCAGTAGTCCCCGTCAGGGGCCCGCCTACGAGCAGTACTTC.

The CDR3 DNA reads TGCGCCAGCAGCTTGGAAGGCGGAACCTACAATGAGCAGTTCTTC. Its translation is CASSLEGGTYNEQFF. This sequence joins TRBV5-1 and TRBJ2-1, with unresolved D. The V and J ends lost 0 bases and 2 bases respectively, with 9 bases between them. The CDR3 totals 15 residues. Germline-derived CDR1 and CDR2 are SGHRS and YFSETQ.